This T cell receptor (beta chain) was recorded in a study of blood T cell repertoires in COVID-19. Whole-study context: Acute and convalescent COVID-19 samples came from the United States, Italy and Spain.

Trimming removed 0 bases at V and 4 bases at J, with 11 bases between. Germline V lookup: CDR1 SGHRS, CDR2 YFSETQ. The CDR3 totals 14 residues. How the authors handled the data: By means of reference gene primer amplification, nucleated cell counts were estimated. Sequencing was performed with immunoSEQ multiplex PCR; in TCRdb, only in-frame clones are kept and a portion is missing. The V and J calls and clone size were taken over from that table, and D and trimming were inferred from the DNA. The table shows 150,000 to 200,000 clones, with 65% to 85% occurring only once. The sample holds one count of this clone.

The clonotype was recovered from a woman aged 55-69 years who had recovered from COVID-19. The sample taken for sequencing was PBMCs or T cells enriched from blood (not recorded which). This chain uses TRBV5-1 with TRBJ2-7; a possible D gene is TRBD1 (6 bases). The CDR3 is CASSLAQGSYEQYF. The CDR3 DNA is TGCGCCAGCAGCTTGGCCCAGGGGTCGTACGAGCAGTACTTC. Based on the CDR3 plus reference TRBV5-1 and TRBJ2-7, the full variable domain is KAGVTQTPRYLIKTRGQQVTLSCSPISGHRSVSWYQQTPGQGLQFLFEYFSETQRNKGNFPGRFSGRQFSNSRSEMNVSTLELGDSALYLCASSLAQGSYEQYFGPGTRLTVT.